The T cell receptor (beta chain) described here comes from a study of T cells in Graves' hyperthyroidism and ophthalmopathy. General study findings and limits: Ophthalmopathy was predicted by the model a median of roughly 6.6 months ahead of onset. Most thyroid clonotypes expanded above 0.001 were also detected in blood.

Trimming stripped 2 bases from V and 7 bases from J, with 16 bases between. CDR1 MNHEY and CDR2 SVGAGI come from the germline V gene. The CDR3 has 15 amino acids. Source material for PBMCs was less than 12 ml fresh peripheral blood. This clonotype was seen a few times. The antigen remains undetermined. Using RNA transcripts as the source, TCR beta CDR3 regions were amplified. The study used the HTBI primer set for a first-round RT-PCR of the TCR CDR3. From the multiplex PCR reads, TCRdb called clonotypes with MiXCR, one entry per CDR3 protein. The sample consists of hundreds of thousands of distinct CDR3 sequences, 25% of them appearing once.

The source material was blood. The rearrangement uses TRBV6-5 and TRBJ2-3; tentatively, D is TRBD2 (7 bases). This clonotype was obtained from a man in his fifties with Graves' hyperthyroidism. The CDR3 DNA sequence: TGTGCCAGCAGTTACGGGGGGGCAAACATAAATACGCAGTATTTT. This gives the protein CASSYGGANINTQYF.